The entry below describes one T cell receptor (beta chain). The germline CDR1 and CDR2 sequences are SEHNR and FQNEAQ (reference sequence). The junction had 7 bases not matched to a gene; V was cut back by 5 bases and J by 0 bases. The CDR3 contains 16 residues. The record originates from a study of T cell repertoires in cytomegalovirus infection. Using its own MiXCR run on the reads, TCRdb lists one record per CDR3 protein. The sample records tens of thousands of distinct CDR3 sequences, approximately 3.6% being singletons. The TCR originated in a human donor in good health (CMV status not recorded). Some clones in this sample may be carry-over from other donors' samples. This rearrangement joins TRBV7-9 to TRBJ1-1; 9 nucleotides agree with TRBD1. The sample was PBMCs. The CDR3 sequence: CASSHGTGNVNTEAFF. The CDR3 nucleotides read TGTGCCAGCAGCCATGGGACAGGGAATGTGAACACTGAAGCTTTCTTT. The whole variable domain, remainder taken from reference TRBV7-9 and TRBJ1-1, is DTGVSQNPRHKITKRGQNVTFRCDPISEHNRLYWYRQTLGQGPEFLTYFQNEAQLEKSRLLSDRFSAERPKGSFSTLEIQRTEQGDSAMYLCASSHGTGNVNTEAFFGQGTRLTVV.